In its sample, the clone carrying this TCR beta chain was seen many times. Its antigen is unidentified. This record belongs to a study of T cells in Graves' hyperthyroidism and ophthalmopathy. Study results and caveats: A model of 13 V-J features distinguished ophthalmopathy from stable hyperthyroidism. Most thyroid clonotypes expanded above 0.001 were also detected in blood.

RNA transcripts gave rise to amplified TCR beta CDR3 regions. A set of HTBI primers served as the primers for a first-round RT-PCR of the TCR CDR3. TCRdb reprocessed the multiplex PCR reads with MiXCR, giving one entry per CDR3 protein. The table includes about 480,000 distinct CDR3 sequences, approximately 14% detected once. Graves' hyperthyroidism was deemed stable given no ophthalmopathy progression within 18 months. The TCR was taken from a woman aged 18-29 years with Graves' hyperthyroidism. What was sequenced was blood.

The CDR3 DNA reads TGTGCCAGCACCGGAGATTCCTACAATGAGCAGTTCTTC. It translates to CASTGDSYNEQFF. This chain connects TRBV12-3 or TRBV12-4 to TRBJ2-1; no clear D gene. The CDR3 is 13 residues long. V lost 7 bases to trimming and J lost 1 base, with 8 bases between them.